These 6 T cell receptor beta chains came from one sample sequenced in a study of blood T cell repertoires in COVID-19. Sequencing used immunoSEQ multiplex PCR; TCRdb keeps in-frame clones, though not all of them. This sample carries about 160,000 clones, 76% of them seen once, and the ten largest clones take 3.5% to 4.5%. The sample consisted of peripheral blood. All receptors derive from a woman older than 75 with acute or convalescent COVID-19.

The gene calls are TRBV27 and TRBJ2-7, with D uncertain. CDR3 length equals 14 residues. CDR1 and CDR2 (germline): MNHEY, SMNVEV (reference sequence). Trimming stripped 4 bases from V and 3 bases from J, with 13 bases between. The CDR3 region is CASSSPWPDYEQYF. The DNA of the CDR3 is TGTGCCAGCAGTTCCCCATGGCCAGACTACGAGCAGTACTTC.

V usage is TRBV6-5 and J usage is TRBJ1-1; tentatively, D is TRBD1 (6 bases). Germline V gene data show CDR1 as MNHEY and CDR2 as SVGAGI. CDR3 size: 14 residues. V lost 4 bases and J lost 0, with 9 bases in between. Here the CDR3 DNA reads TGTGCCAGCAGTTCACAGGGATTGAACACTGAAGCTTTCTTT. It is translated as CASSSQGLNTEAFF.

J is TRBJ1-4 and V is TRBV9; 10 nucleotides match TRBD1. Per the germline V gene, CDR1 is SGDLS and CDR2 is YYNGEE. The CDR3 extends over 15 amino acids. The trim removed 4 bases at V and 7 bases at J, leaving 7 bases unmatched. Written as DNA, the CDR3 is TGTGCCAGCAGCTTAGACAGGGGGCAGGGTGAAAAACTGTTTTTT. It codes for CASSLDRGQGEKLFF.

The chain has TRBV6-5 and TRBJ1-3; D call uncertain. Trimming stripped 4 bases from V and 1 base from J, with 11 bases between. CDR3 length: 15 amino acids. Germline CDR1 and CDR2: MNHEY and SVGAGI. The CDR3 loop is CASSSPGSSGNTIYF. The CDR3 DNA reads TGTGCCAGCAGTTCTCCAGGATCATCTGGAAACACCATATATTTT.

This clone occurred a few times. The rearrangement joins TRBV4-3 to TRBJ1-6; D is perhaps TRBD1 (5 bases). V was shortened by 1 base and J by 10 bases, with 11 bases between the two germline ends. The germline gives CDR1 LGHNA, CDR2 YSLEER. The CDR3 extends over 14 amino acids. CDR3 sequence (DNA): TGCGCCAGCAGCCAAGTTAGGGGAGGGTCACCCCTCCACTTT. This encodes CASSQVRGGSPLHF.

The V and J genes are TRBV6-5 and TRBJ1-2, with D maybe TRBD1 (5 bases). The CDR3 is 14 amino acids. V was shortened by 0 bases and J by 7 bases, with 12 bases between the two germline ends. Germline assignment: CDR1 MNHEY and CDR2 SVGAGI. The CDR3: CASSYSGRVGGYTF. Here the CDR3 DNA reads TGTGCCAGCAGTTACTCGGGCAGGGTTGGTGGCTACACCTTC.